This T cell receptor beta chain was identified in a study of identical twins. This CDR3 is built from 15 residues. V shed 5 bases and J 6 bases; nucleotides not matched to a gene: 6. TCRdb re-called the 5' RACE reads through MiXCR, storing one row per CDR3 protein. The sample includes 1.5 million to 2 million distinct CDR3 sequences, about 32% of them seen just once. The TCR originated in a newborn girl in good health. Specimen: cord blood. This chain joins TRBV12-3 or TRBV12-4 and TRBJ2-1; 11 nucleotides match TRBD2. The CDR3 reads CASSTGTSGPNEQFF. CDR3 in DNA: TGTGCCAGCAGTACCGGGACTAGCGGACCCAATGAGCAGTTCTTC.